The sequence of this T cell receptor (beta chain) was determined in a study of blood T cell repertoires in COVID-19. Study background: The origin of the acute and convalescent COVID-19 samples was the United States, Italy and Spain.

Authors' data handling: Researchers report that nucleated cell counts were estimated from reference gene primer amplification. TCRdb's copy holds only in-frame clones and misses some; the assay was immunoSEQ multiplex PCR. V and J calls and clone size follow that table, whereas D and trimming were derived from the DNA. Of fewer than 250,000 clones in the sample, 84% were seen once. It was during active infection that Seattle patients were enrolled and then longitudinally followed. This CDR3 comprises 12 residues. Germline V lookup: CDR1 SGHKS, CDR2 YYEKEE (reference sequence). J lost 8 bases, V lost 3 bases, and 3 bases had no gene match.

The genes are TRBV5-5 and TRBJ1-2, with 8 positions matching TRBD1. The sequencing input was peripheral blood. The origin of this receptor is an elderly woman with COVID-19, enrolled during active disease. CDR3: CASSWTGTGYTF. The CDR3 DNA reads TGTGCCAGCAGCTGGACAGGGACCGGCTACACCTTC. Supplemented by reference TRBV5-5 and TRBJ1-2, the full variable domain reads DAGVTQSPTHLIKTRGQQVTLRCSPISGHKSVSWYQQVLGQGPQFIFQYYEKEERGRGNFPDRFSARQFPNYSSELNVNALLLGDSALYLCASSWTGTGYTFGSGTRLTVV.